This T cell receptor beta chain stems from a study of blood T cell repertoires in COVID-19. Study context: PBMCs, B-cell-depleted T cells, or T cells provided the cDNA or gDNA that made up the material.

Some clones are missing from TCRdb's copy, which holds only in-frame ones; the method was immunoSEQ multiplex PCR. Among about 100,000 clones listed, around 85% were seen once. The ends were cut back, 5 bases at V and 0 bases at J, with 13 bases in the middle. This CDR3 region has 16 residues. Germline loops: CDR1 MNHEY, CDR2 SMNVEV (reference sequence). This clonotype was obtained from a man aged 45-65 years with active or convalescent COVID-19. What was sequenced was peripheral blood. The rearrangement joins TRBV27 to TRBJ1-4; D is undetermined. CDR3 coding DNA: TGTGCCAGCAGTGCCCACACGGGGTCAACTAATGAAAAACTGTTTTTT. This encodes CASSAHTGSTNEKLFF.